Following are 21 T cell receptor beta chains from one sample sequenced in a study of a mutant IDH1 vaccine in newly diagnosed glioma. Method: immunoSEQ multiplex PCR; TCRdb's copy keeps in-frame clones and lacks some. Of 50,000 to 55,000 clones listed, roughly 61% are singletons. Time point here: week 47, end of study. Vaccination used 300 ug of mutant IDH1 20-mer peptide per dose, with topical imiquimod. These receptors' targets are unknown. Source: peripheral blood mononuclear cells (PBMCs), taken from a glioma patient whose treatment included an IDH1 peptide vaccine. The receptors originated from a man in his forties or fifties with glioma. Some clones in this sample may be carry-over from other donors' samples.

This clone occurred once. The rearrangement links TRBV6-6 to TRBJ1-5, with a possible D match to TRBD1 (6 bases). V lost 5 bases and J 2 bases, leaving 16 bases between the germline ends. The CDR3 totals 16 residues. The germline V gene has CDR1 MNHNY and CDR2 SVGAGI (reference sequence). The CDR3 sequence: CASSTGTGLGNQPQHF. The DNA of the CDR3 is TGTGCCAGCAGTACCGGAACAGGGTTAGGCAATCAGCCCCAGCATTTT.

The chain has TRBV4-1 and TRBJ2-1, with D maybe TRBD2 (5 bases). V gave up 4 bases and J gave up 4 bases, with 17 bases separating them. CDR3 length equals 16 residues. The germline V gene encodes CDR1 MGHRA and CDR2 YSYEKL. For the CDR3, the DNA is TGCGCCAGCAGCCCTAAGGTGGGTGAGGGATACAATGAGCAGTTCTTC. Protein product: CASSPKVGEGYNEQFF.

In this sample, this clone turned up a few times. The CDR3 loop is CASSIGNSPLHF. As DNA, the CDR3 is TGTGCCAGTAGTATCGGCAATTCACCCCTCCACTTT. This chain uses TRBV19 with TRBJ1-6; no firm D call. Trimming took 3 bases from V and 7 from J, leaving 4 bases between them. The CDR3 sequence is 12 residues long. The V gene's germline CDR1 is LNHDA and CDR2 SQIVND (reference sequence).

The chain links TRBV27 to TRBJ1-5, with 8 bases fitting TRBD1. J was trimmed by 1 base and V by 6 bases; bases with no gene match: 8. From germline, CDR1 is MNHEY and CDR2 SMNVEV (reference sequence). The CDR3 extends over 16 amino acids. The CDR3, as DNA: TGTGCCAGCAGCTGGGCAGGGGGCCGGAGCAATCAGCCCCAGCATTTT. This codes for CASSWAGGRSNQPQHF.

The V and J genes are TRBV2 and TRBJ1-2; 8 bases map to TRBD1. Looked up from germline, CDR1 is SNHLY and CDR2 is FYNNEI. Trimming took 8 bases from V and 0 from J; bases not matched to a gene: 2. The CDR3 sequence is 13 residues long. The CDR3 protein is CASPGGPNYGYTF. In nucleotides, the CDR3 is TGTGCCAGCCCAGGGGGCCCTAACTATGGCTACACCTTC.

This clone turned up a few times. This chain joins TRBV6-1 and TRBJ1-6; D unresolved. Germline lookup yields CDR1 MNHNS and CDR2 SASEGT. The CDR3 extends over 13 amino acids. V was pared by 7 bases and J by 5 bases, with 9 bases between. The CDR3 coding sequence is TGTGCCAGCACCGGCAGGAATAATTCACCCCTCCACTTT. Amino acid sequence: CASTGRNNSPLHF.

This clone was counted only a few times. The rearrangement links TRBV19 to TRBJ1-1, with 7 bases aligning to TRBD1. Germline CDR1 and CDR2: LNHDA and SQIVND (reference sequence). CDR3 size: 12 residues. V gave up 6 bases and J gave up 7 bases; unmatched junction bases: 5. The CDR3 loop is CASSLTGLEAFF. CDR3 DNA: TGTGCCAGTAGCCTGACAGGGCTTGAAGCTTTCTTT.

The chain joins TRBV21-1 to TRBJ1-5. TRBV21-1 counts as a pseudogene. The CDR3 has 17 amino acids. As DNA, the CDR3 is TGTGCCAGCAGCAAAACGAGCGGCAGTACTGGCAATCAGCCCCAGCATTTT. This encodes CASSKTSGSTGNQPQHF.

The chain uses TRBV11-3 and TRBJ2-1, with a tentative D call TRBD1 (6 bases). Trimming took off 5 bases at V and 6 bases at J, with 14 bases between the two ends. Germline CDR1 is SGHNT and CDR2 is YENEEA. There are 14 residues in the CDR3. CDR3 amino acids: CASSANRVSNEQFF. The CDR3 DNA is TGTGCCAGCAGCGCCAACAGGGTTTCCAATGAGCAGTTCTTC.

This chain uses TRBV25-1 with TRBJ1-2; D uncertain. There are 11 residues in the CDR3. The V gene's germline CDR1 is MGHDK and CDR2 SYGVNS. The V end lost 6 bases, the J end lost 4 bases, and 6 bases lay between the germline ends. DNA for the CDR3: TGTGCCAGCAGGGGCGGCTATGGCTACACCTTC. Protein sequence: CASRGGYGYTF.

This clone showed up just a few times. This chain joins TRBV6-5 and TRBJ1-2; a weak D match, TRBD1 (5 bases). Trimming stripped 5 bases from V and 5 bases from J, with 15 bases between. Per the germline V gene, CDR1 is MNHEY and CDR2 is SVGAGI. The CDR3 consists of 14 residues. The CDR3 protein is CASSTPGGLYGYTF. For the CDR3, the DNA is TGTGCCAGCAGTACCCCCGGGGGACTATATGGCTACACCTTC.

Only a few counts were recorded for this clone. This chain connects TRBV6-4 to TRBJ2-2; 8 bases agree with TRBD1. V dropped 4 bases and J dropped 6; count of bases not matched to a gene: 4. There are 14 residues in the CDR3. Germline CDR1 and CDR2: MRHNA and SNTAGT. The CDR3 DNA reads TGTGCCAGCAGTGCGGACAGGGAAGCCGGGGAGCTGTTTTTT. Protein: CASSADREAGELFF.

The V gene is TRBV5-1, the J gene TRBJ1-3; maybe TRBD1 (5 bases). V was cut by 5 bases and J by 4 bases, with 19 bases left in between. CDR3 size: 16 residues. The germline CDR1 and CDR2 sequences are SGHRS and YFSETQ. In DNA form, the CDR3 reads TGCGCCAGCAGGCCATACCAGGGCTCGGGGGGAAACACCATATATTTT. Its protein product is CASRPYQGSGGNTIYF.

The gene calls are TRBV7-8 and TRBJ1-4; D is unresolved. The germline CDR1 and CDR2 sequences are SGHVS and FQNEAQ. This CDR3 is 16 amino acids long. Trimming shortened V by 3 bases and J by 4 bases, and 15 bases separated the two germline ends. This CDR3 reads CASSFQARSINEKLFF. The DNA of the CDR3 is TGTGCCAGCAGCTTTCAGGCGCGCAGTATTAATGAAAAACTGTTTTTT.

The rearrangement links TRBV21-1 to TRBJ2-7; the D call of TRBD2 is as the table states it, not checked on the DNA. TRBV21-1 is marked as a pseudogene. This CDR3 is built from 14 residues. The CDR3 nucleotides read TGTGCCAGCACCGGAGGCGGGGGGGGACACGAGCAGTACTTC. Translated: CASTGGGGGHEQYF.

The CDR3 coding sequence is TGTGCCAGCCGGGAAAGGGATCGTTATCAGCCCCAGCATTTT. This codes for CASRERDRYQPQHF. The chain links TRBV2 to TRBJ1-5, with no clear D. Germline V gives CDR1 SNHLY, CDR2 FYNNEI. The CDR3 length is 14 residues. Trimming cost V 8 bases and J 5 bases, with 16 bases left between them.

V and J are TRBV7-9 and TRBJ1-2, with TRBD1 identical over 9 bases. Looked up from germline, CDR1 is SEHNR and CDR2 is FQNEAQ (reference sequence). Trimming at V came to 3 bases and at J to 6 bases, leaving 2 bases not matched to a gene. The CDR3 is made up of 13 amino acids. The CDR3 DNA follows: TGTGCCAGCAGCTTCGGACAGGGGAATGGCTACACCTTC. Encoded protein: CASSFGQGNGYTF. The variable domain in full, completed from reference TRBV7-9 and TRBJ1-2, reads DTGVSQNPRHKITKRGQNVTFRCDPISEHNRLYWYRQTLGQGPEFLTYFQNEAQLEKSRLLSDRFSAERPKGSFSTLEIQRTEQGDSAMYLCASSFGQGNGYTFGSGTRLTVV.

This clone has more than one count but fewer than ten. The rearrangement links TRBV11-2 to TRBJ2-3; D not certain. V was trimmed by 1 base and J by 4 bases, leaving 6 bases between them. The CDR3 loop spans 13 amino acids. Germline lookup yields CDR1 SGHAT and CDR2 FQNNGV. Here the CDR3 DNA reads TGTGCCAGCAGCTTAGGACCGCCAGATACGCAGTATTTT. Translating it yields CASSLGPPDTQYF.

The rearrangement uses TRBV6-1 and TRBJ1-5, with D unresolved. Trimming removed 0 bases from V and 5 bases from J, with 8 bases in between. Germline V gene data show CDR1 as MNHNS and CDR2 as SASEGT. The CDR3 covers 14 residues. The CDR3 loop reads CASSEAGGYQPQHF. The CDR3 DNA sequence: TGTGCCAGCAGTGAAGCTGGCGGGTATCAGCCCCAGCATTTT.

The chain uses TRBV10-3 and TRBJ2-2; 10 positions agree with TRBD2. Germline-derived CDR1 and CDR2 are ENHRY and SYGVKD. CDR3 length: 17 residues. The junction had 13 bases not matched to a gene; V was cut back by 3 bases and J by 9 bases. This chain's CDR3 is CAISDGSGGLKDRELFF. CDR3 DNA sequence: TGTGCCATCAGTGACGGTAGCGGGGGGCTGAAAGACCGGGAGCTGTTTTTT.

This clone was detected a few times. V is TRBV5-1 and J is TRBJ2-1, with a weak D call TRBD2 (6 bases). Germline CDR1 is SGHRS and CDR2 is YFSETQ. The V and J ends lost 4 bases and 0 bases respectively, with 14 bases between them. The CDR3 is made up of 16 amino acids. As DNA, the CDR3 is TGCGCCAGCAGCCTGTACTACGGGGGCTCCTACAATGAGCAGTTCTTC. It is translated as CASSLYYGGSYNEQFF.